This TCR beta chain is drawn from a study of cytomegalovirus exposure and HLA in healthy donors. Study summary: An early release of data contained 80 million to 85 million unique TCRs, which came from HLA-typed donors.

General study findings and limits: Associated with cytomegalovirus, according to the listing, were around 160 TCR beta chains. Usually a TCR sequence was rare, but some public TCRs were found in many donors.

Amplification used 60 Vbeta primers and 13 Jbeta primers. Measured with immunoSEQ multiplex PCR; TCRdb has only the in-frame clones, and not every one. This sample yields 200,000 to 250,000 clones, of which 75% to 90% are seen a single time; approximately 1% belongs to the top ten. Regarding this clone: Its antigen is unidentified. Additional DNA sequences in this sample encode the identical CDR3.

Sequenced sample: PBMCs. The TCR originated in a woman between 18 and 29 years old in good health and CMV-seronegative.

The CDR3 DNA reads as TGTGCCAGCAGTGAATCGACAGGGGGGCCGACTGAGCAGTACTTC. This gives the protein CASSESTGGPTEQYF. The chain is built from TRBV2 and TRBJ2-7; the match to TRBD1 covers 9 bases. CDR1 and CDR2 from the germline V gene are SNHLY and FYNNEI. V trimming: 2 bases; J trimming: 7 bases; junction bases outside the gene matches: 9. The CDR3 has 15 residues.